These 2 T cell receptor beta chains came from one sample sequenced in a study of T cell repertoires in cytomegalovirus infection (dated by TCRdb to between 2018 and 2021). The sample was run on an Illumina HiSeq 1500. TCRdb itself trimmed the public reads at Q25 with fastp, ran MiXCR and retained productive beta chains. A single entry per CDR3 protein holds the most common genes and DNA from its merged rows. Recorded for this sample are hundreds of thousands of distinct CDR3 sequences; about 40% of them occurred a single time. Under 3.5% of the sample lies in the top ten. The source material was PBMCs. These receptors were collected from a human donor in good health (CMV status not recorded). Some clones in this sample may be carry-over from other donors' samples.

V usage is TRBV5-6 and J usage is TRBJ1-1; D is unclear. V lost 4 bases and J lost 0, with 19 bases in between. The V gene's germline CDR1 is SGHDT and CDR2 YYEEEE. The CDR3 contains 17 residues. The CDR3 here is CASSPRPTRHVNTEAFF. CDR3 in DNA: TGTGCCAGCAGCCCCCGACCGACTAGGCACGTGAACACTGAAGCTTTCTTT.

This clonotype was recorded many times. The chain recombines TRBV12-3 or TRBV12-4 with TRBJ1-4; the D is unclear. V was clipped by 1 base and J by 3 bases, with 9 bases between them. CDR3 length: 15 residues. The CDR3 nucleotides read TGTGCCAGCAGTTTAGTGTACGGACCTAATGAAAAACTGTTTTTT. Translating it yields CASSLVYGPNEKLFF.